This T cell receptor beta chain was captured in a study of early stage breast cancer tumors. At the level of the study: About 70% of the 16 invasive tumors were ER+, PR+ and HER2-. Samples were sequenced at approximately 9.5-fold average coverage.

The CDR3 spans 13 residues. CDR1 and CDR2 from the germline V gene are MNHEY and SVGAGI. The V gene lost 8 bases and the J gene lost 1 base, with 9 bases spanning the gap. Profiled with immunoSEQ multiplex PCR; TCRdb holds only in-frame clones, not every one. The data contain some 8,100 clones, 70% to 80% of them seen just once; the ten biggest clones take up approximately 9%. V gene TRBV6-5 combines with J gene TRBJ1-3; D not resolved. The clonotype was recovered from a person between 55 and 69 years old with breast cancer. The material sequenced was normal breast tissue next to the tumor. CDR3 in amino acids: CASLGRSGNTIYF. The CDR3 DNA follows: TGTGCCAGCCTTGGCCGTTCTGGAAACACCATATATTTT.